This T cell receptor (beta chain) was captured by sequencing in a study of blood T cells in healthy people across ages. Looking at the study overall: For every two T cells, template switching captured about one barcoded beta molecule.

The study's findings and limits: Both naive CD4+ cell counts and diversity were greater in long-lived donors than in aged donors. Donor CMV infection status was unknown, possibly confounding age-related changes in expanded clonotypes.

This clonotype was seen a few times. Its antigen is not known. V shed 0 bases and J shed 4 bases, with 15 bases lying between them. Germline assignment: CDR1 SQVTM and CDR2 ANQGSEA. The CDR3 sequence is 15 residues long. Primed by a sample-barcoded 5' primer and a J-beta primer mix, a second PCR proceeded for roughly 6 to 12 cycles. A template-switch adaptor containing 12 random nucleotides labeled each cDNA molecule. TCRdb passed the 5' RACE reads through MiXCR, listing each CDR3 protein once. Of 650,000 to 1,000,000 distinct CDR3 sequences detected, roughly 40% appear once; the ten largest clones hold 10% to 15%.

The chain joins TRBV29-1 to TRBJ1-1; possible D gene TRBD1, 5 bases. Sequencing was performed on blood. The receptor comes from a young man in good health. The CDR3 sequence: CSVEDRGVWATEAFF. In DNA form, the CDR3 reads TGCAGCGTTGAAGATCGGGGGGTGTGGGCCACTGAAGCTTTCTTT.